This TCR beta chain stems from a study of blood T cell repertoires in COVID-19. Study summary: Specimens from acute and convalescent COVID-19 originated in the United States, Italy and Spain.

Original processing notes: It was from reference gene primer amplification that nucleated cell counts were estimated. Assay: immunoSEQ multiplex PCR; the TCRdb copy retains only in-frame clones and omits some. The V and J calls and clone size are taken from that table; D and trimming were inferred from the DNA. The data contain hundreds of thousands of clones, roughly nine tenths of them singletons. The CDR3 length is 18 residues. Unmatched junction bases numbered 7, after V lost 0 bases and J lost 1 base. Germline-derived CDR1 and CDR2 are MNHNS and SASEGT. Recruits, aged about 18 to 100 years, lived in 24 US areas. Clinical history reported by participants formed the basis on which cohorts were assigned.

This rearrangement joins TRBV6-1 to TRBJ2-2; 8 bases line up with TRBD1. Material: PBMCs or T cells enriched from blood (not recorded which). The clonotype originates from a woman aged 55-70 years who had recovered from COVID-19. The chain's CDR3 is CASSEATHDRGNTGELFF. In DNA form, the CDR3 reads TGTGCCAGCAGTGAAGCGACCCACGACAGGGGGAACACCGGGGAGCTGTTTTTT.